These 7 T cell receptor beta chains were sequenced from one sample in a study of a mutant IDH1 vaccine in newly diagnosed glioma. The antigens of these receptors remain unknown. Stated time point: week 5, during vaccination. Alongside topical imiquimod, each dose of vaccine comprised 300 ug of mutant IDH1 20-mer peptide. Generated by immunoSEQ multiplex PCR, the TCRdb table keeps only in-frame clones and is missing some. The sample yields under 70,000 clones, around 84% seen once. The sample here was PBMCs, taken from a glioma patient whose treatment included an IDH1 peptide vaccine. Receptor source: a woman aged 50 to 60 with glioma.

The rearrangement links TRBV2 to TRBJ2-7; 10 bases are shared with TRBD2. CDR3 length: 14 residues. V dropped 7 bases and J dropped 2; count of bases not matched to a gene: 5. Germline assignment: CDR1 SNHLY and CDR2 FYNNEI. CDR3 protein: CASKVAGGTYEQYF. CDR3 coding DNA: TGTGCCAGCAAAGTAGCGGGGGGAACCTACGAGCAGTACTTC.

This clone turned up a few times. The chain uses TRBV5-4 and TRBJ1-3; TRBD1 agrees at 7 bases. The CDR3 is 16 amino acids. Germline-derived CDR1 and CDR2 are SGHNT and YYREEE (reference sequence). The trim removed 5 bases at V and 0 bases at J, leaving 8 bases unmatched. The CDR3 loop is CASSPGTAVSGNTIYF. CDR3 DNA sequence: TGTGCCAGCAGTCCCGGGACAGCAGTCTCTGGAAACACCATATATTTT.

This clone was detected only a few times. The chain employs TRBV5-1 and TRBJ1-1; 7 bases map to TRBD1. The V gene's germline CDR1 is SGHRS and CDR2 YFSETQ. The J segment lost 3 bases and the V segment lost 0 bases, leaving 2 bases of the junction unmatched. There are 14 residues in the CDR3. This CDR3 is CASSLDRGHTEAFF. DNA for the CDR3: TGCGCCAGCAGCTTGGACAGGGGACACACTGAAGCTTTCTTT.

The V and J genes are TRBV5-1 and TRBJ2-1; 7 bases match TRBD1. J was trimmed by 4 bases and V by 4 bases; bases with no gene match: 8. The germline V gene has CDR1 SGHRS and CDR2 YFSETQ. The length of the CDR3 is 15 residues. CDR3 protein: CASSGWDSSYNEQFF. CDR3 DNA sequence: TGCGCCAGCAGCGGTTGGGACAGTTCTTACAATGAGCAGTTCTTC.

This chain links TRBV13 with TRBJ2-7; 10 nucleotides align to TRBD1. The germline gives CDR1 PRHDT, CDR2 FYEKMQ (reference sequence). Trimming at V came to 5 bases and at J to 5 bases, leaving 6 bases not matched to a gene. This CDR3 spans 14 amino acids. CDR3 DNA: TGTGCCAGCAGCCCCCGGGACAGGGGCGACGAGCAGTACTTC. It yields the protein CASSPRDRGDEQYF. The whole variable domain, filled in from reference TRBV13 and TRBJ2-7, reads AAGVIQSPRHLIKEKRETATLKCYPIPRHDTVYWYQQGPGQDPQFLISFYEKMQSDKGSIPDRFSAQQFSDYHSELNMSSLELGDSALYFCASSPRDRGDEQYFGPGTRLTVT.

This chain joins TRBV4-2 and TRBJ2-2; D tentatively fits TRBD1 or TRBD2 (5 bases each). The germline gives CDR1 LGHNA, CDR2 YNFKEQ. CDR3 length equals 18 residues. V lost 4 bases to trimming and J lost 7 bases, with 25 bases between them. CDR3 DNA: TGTGCCAGCAGCCCAACTGCGACGAGGGGTCGCAATTTCGGGGAGCTGTTTTTT. Amino acids: CASSPTATRGRNFGELFF.

V and J are TRBV7-2 and TRBJ1-5; maybe TRBD1 (5 bases). Germline CDR1 reads SGHTA; CDR2 reads FQGNSA. V lost 5 bases to trimming and J lost 2 bases, with 13 bases between them. The CDR3 loop spans 15 amino acids. CDR3: CASSGEGFGNQPQHF. Here the CDR3 DNA reads TGTGCCAGCAGCGGGGAGGGGTTTGGCAATCAGCCCCAGCATTTT.